This T cell receptor (beta chain) was identified during a study of cytomegalovirus exposure and HLA in healthy donors. Primers included in the PCR were 60 Vbeta and 13 Jbeta primers. Generated by immunoSEQ multiplex PCR, the TCRdb table keeps only in-frame clones and is missing some. The table gives 45,000 to 60,000 clones; the top ten clones make up less than 4.5% of it. Trimming cost V 5 bases and J 4 bases; bases outside gene matches: 8. Germline V CDR1 and CDR2: LNHDA, SQIVND (reference sequence). CDR3 length: 16 amino acids. The sample comprised PBMCs. The chain couples TRBV19 to TRBJ2-3; 11 nucleotides line up with TRBD2. This clonotype was sampled from a male donor in good health and CMV-seronegative. DNA of the CDR3: TGTGCCAGTAGTGGGACACTAGCGGGAGCGGCAGATACGCAGTATTTT. Translation gives CASSGTLAGAADTQYF.